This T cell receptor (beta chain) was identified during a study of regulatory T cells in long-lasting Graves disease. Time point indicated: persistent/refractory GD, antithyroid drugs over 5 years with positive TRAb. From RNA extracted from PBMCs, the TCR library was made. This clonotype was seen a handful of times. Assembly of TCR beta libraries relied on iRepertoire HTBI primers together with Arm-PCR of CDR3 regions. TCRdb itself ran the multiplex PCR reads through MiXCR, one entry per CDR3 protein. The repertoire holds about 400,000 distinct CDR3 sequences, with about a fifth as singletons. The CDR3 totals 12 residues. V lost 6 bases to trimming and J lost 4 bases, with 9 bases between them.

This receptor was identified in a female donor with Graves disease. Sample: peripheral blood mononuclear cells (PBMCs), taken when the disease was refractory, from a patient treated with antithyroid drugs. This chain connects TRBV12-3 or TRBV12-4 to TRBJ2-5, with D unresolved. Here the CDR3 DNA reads TGTGCCAGCAGGGGCGGCGCAGAGACCCAGTACTTC. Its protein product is CASRGGAETQYF.